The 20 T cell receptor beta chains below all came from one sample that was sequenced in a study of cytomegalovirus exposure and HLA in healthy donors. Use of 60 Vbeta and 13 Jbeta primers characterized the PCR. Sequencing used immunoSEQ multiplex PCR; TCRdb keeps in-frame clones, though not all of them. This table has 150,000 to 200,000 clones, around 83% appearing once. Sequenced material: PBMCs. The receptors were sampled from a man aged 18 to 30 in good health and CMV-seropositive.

For the CDR3, the DNA is TGTGCCAGCAGCTCTCCGGAGGGGCGAACTGAAGCTTTCTTT. Amino acids: CASSSPEGRTEAFF. This chain links TRBV9 with TRBJ1-1, with D perhaps matching TRBD1 (5 bases). The germline V and J ends were trimmed by 4 bases and 5 bases, with 15 bases remaining between them. This CDR3 region has 14 residues. CDR1 SGDLS and CDR2 YYNGEE come from the germline V gene.

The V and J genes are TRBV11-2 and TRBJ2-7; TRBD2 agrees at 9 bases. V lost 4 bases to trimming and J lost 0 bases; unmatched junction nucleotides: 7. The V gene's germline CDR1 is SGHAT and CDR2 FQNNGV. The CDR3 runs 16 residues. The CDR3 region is CASSSRPSGASYEQYF. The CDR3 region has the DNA TGTGCCAGCAGCTCCCGCCCTAGCGGGGCCTCCTACGAGCAGTACTTC. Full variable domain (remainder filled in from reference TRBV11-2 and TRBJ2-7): EAGVAQSPRYKIIEKRQSVAFWCNPISGHATLYWYQQILGQGPKLLIQFQNNGVVDDSQLPKDRFSAERLKGVDSTLKIQPAKLEDSAVYLCASSSRPSGASYEQYFGPGTRLTVT.

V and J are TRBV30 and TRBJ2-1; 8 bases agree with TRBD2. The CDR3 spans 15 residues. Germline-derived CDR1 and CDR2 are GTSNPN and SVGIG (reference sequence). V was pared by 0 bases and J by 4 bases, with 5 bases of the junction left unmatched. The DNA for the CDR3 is TGTGCCTGGAGTGTACGAGGACTAGCTTACAATGAGCAGTTCTTC. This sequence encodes CAWSVRGLAYNEQFF. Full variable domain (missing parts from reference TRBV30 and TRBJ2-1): SQTIHQWPATLVQPVGSPLSLECTVEGTSNPNLYWYRQAAGRGLQLLFYSVGIGQISSEVPQNLSASRPQDRQFILSSKKLLLSDSGFYLCAWSVRGLAYNEQFFGPGTRLTVL.

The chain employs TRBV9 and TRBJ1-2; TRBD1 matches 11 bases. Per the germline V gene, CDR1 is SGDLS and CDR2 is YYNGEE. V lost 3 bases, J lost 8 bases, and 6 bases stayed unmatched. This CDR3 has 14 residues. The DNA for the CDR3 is TGTGCCAGCAGCGGCGGACAGGGGGCATGGGGCTACACCTTC. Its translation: CASSGGQGAWGYTF.

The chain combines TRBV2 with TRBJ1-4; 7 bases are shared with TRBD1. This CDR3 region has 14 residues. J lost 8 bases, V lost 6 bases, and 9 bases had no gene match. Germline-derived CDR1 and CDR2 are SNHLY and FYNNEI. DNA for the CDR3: TGTGCCAGCAGGGTACAGGGGTCTGGGGAAAAACTGTTTTTT. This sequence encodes CASRVQGSGEKLFF.

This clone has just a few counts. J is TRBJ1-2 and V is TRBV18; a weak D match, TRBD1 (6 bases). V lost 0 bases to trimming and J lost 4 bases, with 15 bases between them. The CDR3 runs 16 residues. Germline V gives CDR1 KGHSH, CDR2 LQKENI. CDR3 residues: CASSPPSRGDSYGYTF. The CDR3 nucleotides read TGTGCCAGCTCACCACCGAGCAGGGGAGACTCCTATGGCTACACCTTC.

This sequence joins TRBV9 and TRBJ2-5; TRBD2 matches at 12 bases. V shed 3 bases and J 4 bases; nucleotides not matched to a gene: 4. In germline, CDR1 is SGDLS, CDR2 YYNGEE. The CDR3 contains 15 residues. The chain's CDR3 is CASSGATSGGETQYF. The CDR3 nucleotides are TGTGCCAGCAGCGGTGCGACTAGCGGGGGAGAGACCCAGTACTTC. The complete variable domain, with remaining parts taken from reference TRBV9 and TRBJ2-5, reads DSGVTQTPKHLITATGQRVTLRCSPRSGDLSVYWYQQSLDQGLQFLIQYYNGEERAKGNILERFSAQQFPDLHSELNLSSLELGDSALYFCASSGATSGGETQYFGPGTRLLVL.

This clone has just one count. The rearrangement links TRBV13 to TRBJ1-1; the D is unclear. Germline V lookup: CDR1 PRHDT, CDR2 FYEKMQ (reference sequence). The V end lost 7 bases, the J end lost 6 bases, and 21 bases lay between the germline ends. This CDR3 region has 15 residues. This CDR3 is CASNHMYNDKAEAFF. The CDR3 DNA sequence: TGTGCCAGCAACCATATGTACAATGACAAGGCTGAAGCTTTCTTT.

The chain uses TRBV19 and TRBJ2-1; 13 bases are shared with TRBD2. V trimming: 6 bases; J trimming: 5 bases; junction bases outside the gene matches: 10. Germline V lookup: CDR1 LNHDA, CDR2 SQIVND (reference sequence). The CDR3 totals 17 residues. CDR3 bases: TGTGCCAGTAGCCCTGTCCCACTAGCGGGGGGGCACAATGAGCAGTTCTTC. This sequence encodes CASSPVPLAGGHNEQFF.

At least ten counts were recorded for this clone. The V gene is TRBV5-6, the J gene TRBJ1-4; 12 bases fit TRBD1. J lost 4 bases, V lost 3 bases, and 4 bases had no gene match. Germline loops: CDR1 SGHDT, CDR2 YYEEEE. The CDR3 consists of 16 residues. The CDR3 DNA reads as TGTGCCAGCAGCTCCGGGACAGGGGGCATTAATGAAAAACTGTTTTTT. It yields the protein CASSSGTGGINEKLFF.

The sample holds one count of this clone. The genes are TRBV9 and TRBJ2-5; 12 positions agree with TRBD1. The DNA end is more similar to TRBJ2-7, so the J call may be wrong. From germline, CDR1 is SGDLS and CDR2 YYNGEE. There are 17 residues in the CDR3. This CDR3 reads CASSRDRGPKGAHEQYF. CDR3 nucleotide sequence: TGTGCCAGCAGCCGGGACAGGGGGCCCAAAGGGGCTCACGAGCAGTACTTC.

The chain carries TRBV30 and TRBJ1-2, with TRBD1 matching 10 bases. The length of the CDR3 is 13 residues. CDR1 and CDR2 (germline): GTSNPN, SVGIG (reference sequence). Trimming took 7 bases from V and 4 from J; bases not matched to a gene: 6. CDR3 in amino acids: CASDRGRSYGYTF. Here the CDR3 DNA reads TGTGCCTCTGACAGGGGGCGAAGCTATGGCTACACCTTC.

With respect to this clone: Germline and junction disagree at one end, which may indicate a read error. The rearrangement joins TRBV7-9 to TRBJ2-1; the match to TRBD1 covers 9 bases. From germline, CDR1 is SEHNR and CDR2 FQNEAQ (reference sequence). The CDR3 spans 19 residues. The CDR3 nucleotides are TGTTCCAGCAGCTCGCCCCCGGGACAGGGTACCATACTTAACAATGAGCAGTTCTTC. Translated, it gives CSSSSPPGQGTILNNEQFF.

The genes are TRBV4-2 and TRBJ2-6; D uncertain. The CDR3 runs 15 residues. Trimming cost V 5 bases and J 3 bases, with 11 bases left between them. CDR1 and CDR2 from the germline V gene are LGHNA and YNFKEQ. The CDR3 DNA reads TGTGCCAGCAGCGGAGAGACGGGTGGGGCCAACGTCCTGACTTTC. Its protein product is CASSGETGGANVLTF.

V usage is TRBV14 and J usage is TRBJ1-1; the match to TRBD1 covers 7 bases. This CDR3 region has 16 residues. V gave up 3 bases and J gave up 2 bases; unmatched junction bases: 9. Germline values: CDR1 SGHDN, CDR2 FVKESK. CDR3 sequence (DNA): TGTGCCAGCAGCCACCATAGACAGGGTCGAAACACTGAAGCTTTCTTT. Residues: CASSHHRQGRNTEAFF.

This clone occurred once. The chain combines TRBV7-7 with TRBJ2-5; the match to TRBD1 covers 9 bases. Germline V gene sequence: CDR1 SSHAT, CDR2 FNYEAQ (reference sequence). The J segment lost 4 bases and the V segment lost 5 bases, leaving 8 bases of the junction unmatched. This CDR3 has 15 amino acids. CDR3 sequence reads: CASSLGTGSLETQYF. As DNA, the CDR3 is TGTGCCAGCAGCCTCGGGACAGGGAGTTTAGAGACCCAGTACTTC.

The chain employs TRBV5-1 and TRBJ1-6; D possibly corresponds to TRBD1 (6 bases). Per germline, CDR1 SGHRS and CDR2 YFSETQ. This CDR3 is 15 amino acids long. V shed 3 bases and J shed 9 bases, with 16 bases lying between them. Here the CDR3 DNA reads TGCGCCAGCAGCTCAATTTCAGGGGAGGGTTCACCCCTCCACTTT. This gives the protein CASSSISGEGSPLHF.

CDR3 nucleotides: TGTGCCAGCAGCTTGGGATCAGGGTTGGTTTACGAGCAGTACTTC. Amino acid sequence: CASSLGSGLVYEQYF. The rearrangement joins TRBV5-6 to TRBJ2-7; the D gene is possibly TRBD1 (5 bases). Germline V gene data show CDR1 as SGHDT and CDR2 as YYEEEE. This CDR3 comprises 15 residues. Trimming left V 0 bases short and J 4 bases short, with 14 bases between.

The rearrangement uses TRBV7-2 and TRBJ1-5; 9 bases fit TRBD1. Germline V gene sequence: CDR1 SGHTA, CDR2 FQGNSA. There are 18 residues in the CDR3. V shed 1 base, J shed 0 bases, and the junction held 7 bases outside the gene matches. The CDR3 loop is CASSLGQGGGYSNQPQHF. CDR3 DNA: TGTGCCAGCAGCTTAGGACAGGGGGGGGGTTATAGCAATCAGCCCCAGCATTTT.

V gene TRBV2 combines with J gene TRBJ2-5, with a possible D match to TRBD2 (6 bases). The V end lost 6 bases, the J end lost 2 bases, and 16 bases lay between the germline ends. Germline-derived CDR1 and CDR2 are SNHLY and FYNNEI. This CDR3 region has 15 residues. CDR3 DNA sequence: TGTGCCAGCAGACGGGACTTGCGGGATCAAGAGACCCAGTACTTC. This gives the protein CASRRDLRDQETQYF.